The 23 T cell receptor beta chains below come from one sample, sequenced in a study of CD8 T cells in Susac syndrome. A quantity of roughly 0.5 to 1 ug RNA underwent reverse transcription using random hexamers. One entry per CDR3 protein, called by TCRdb with MiXCR from the immunoSEQ multiplex PCR reads. The table records fewer than 150,000 distinct CDR3 sequences, roughly 96% of them present only once. The sequenced sample consisted of CD4+ T cells from PBMCs. The source of these receptors is a human donor in good health.

The chain couples TRBV3-1 to TRBJ2-7; 8 bases align to TRBD1. V lost 5 bases and J lost 2; bases outside the gene matches: 8. The CDR3 contains 15 residues. CDR1 and CDR2 (germline): LGHDT, YNNKEL (reference sequence). The CDR3 DNA follows: TGTGCCAGCAGCTCATTCGGACAGGGAACCTACGAGCAGTACTTC. It is translated as CASSSFGQGTYEQYF.

The J gene is TRBJ2-1, the V gene TRBV7-2; D is unclear. In germline, CDR1 is SGHTA, CDR2 FQGNSA. Between the trimmed V and J ends, which lost 5 bases and 10 bases, there was a span of 9 bases. The CDR3 consists of 11 residues. CDR3 bases: TGTGCCAGCAGCATGCTAGGCGAGCAGTTCTTC. Translating it yields CASSMLGEQFF. The complete variable domain, with remaining parts taken from reference TRBV7-2 and TRBJ2-1, reads GAGVSQSPSNKVTEKGKDVELRCDPISGHTALYWYRQSLGQGLEFLIYFQGNSAPDKSGLPSDRFSAERTGGSVSTLTIQRTQQEDSAVYLCASSMLGEQFFGPGTRLTVL.

The chain employs TRBV19 and TRBJ2-7; possibly TRBD1 for D (6 bases). This CDR3 is 15 amino acids long. The germline V gene has CDR1 LNHDA and CDR2 SQIVND (reference sequence). Trimming took off 2 bases at V and 0 bases at J, with 11 bases between the two ends. CDR3 DNA: TGTGCCAGTAGTATAAGGGACACCGACTCCTACGAGCAGTACTTC. The encoded protein is CASSIRDTDSYEQYF. The entire variable domain, with the rest obtained from reference TRBV19 and TRBJ2-7, is as follows: DGGITQSPKYLFRKEGQNVTLSCEQNLNHDAMYWYRQDPGQGLRLIYYSQIVNDFQKGDIAEGYSVSREKKESFPLTVTSAQKNPTAFYLCASSIRDTDSYEQYFGPGTRLTVT.

This chain connects TRBV19 to TRBJ2-2; either TRBD1 or TRBD2 may fit D (5 bases each). The V gene's germline CDR1 is LNHDA and CDR2 SQIVND (reference sequence). Trimming took off 6 bases at V and 0 bases at J, with 11 bases between the two ends. The CDR3 is 15 amino acids. CDR3: CASSTGTANTGELFF. CDR3 DNA sequence: TGTGCCAGTAGCACCGGGACGGCGAACACCGGGGAGCTGTTTTTT. Combining the CDR3 with reference TRBV19 and TRBJ2-2 gives the whole variable domain DGGITQSPKYLFRKEGQNVTLSCEQNLNHDAMYWYRQDPGQGLRLIYYSQIVNDFQKGDIAEGYSVSREKKESFPLTVTSAQKNPTAFYLCASSTGTANTGELFFGEGSRLTVL.

The rearrangement uses TRBV9 and TRBJ2-5; 10 bases are a match to TRBD2. CDR1 and CDR2 from the germline V gene are SGDLS and YYNGEE. The CDR3 length is 16 residues. After removal of 2 bases from V and 5 bases from J, the junction contained 9 bases not matched to a gene. The CDR3 DNA follows: TGTGCCAGCAGCGTTGGCCCTAGCGGGAGAAGGGAGACCCAGTACTTC. Amino acid sequence: CASSVGPSGRRETQYF.

The V and J genes are TRBV19 and TRBJ2-2; D not resolved. Trimming pared 3 bases from V and 7 bases from J, leaving 3 bases between. This CDR3 contains 11 residues. The germline V gene encodes CDR1 LNHDA and CDR2 SQIVND (reference sequence). CDR3 bases: TGTGCCAGTAGTATCATCGGGGAGCTGTTTTTT. It specifies CASSIIGELFF.

This clonotype was observed once. V gene TRBV6-1 combines with J gene TRBJ1-4; no definite D call. The CDR3 is 15 residues long. CDR1 and CDR2 (germline): MNHNS, SASEGT. Trimming left V 0 bases short and J 10 bases short, with 15 bases between. The DNA for the CDR3 is TGTGCCAGCAGTGAAGCGACCGCCATTCAACTAAAACTGTTTTTT. This sequence encodes CASSEATAIQLKLFF.

The chain recombines TRBV7-6 with TRBJ2-7, with 10 bases matching TRBD2. CDR1 and CDR2 from the germline V gene are SGHVS and FNYEAQ. The V and J ends lost 5 bases and 7 bases, in that order; junction bases with no gene match: 11. The CDR3 has 15 amino acids. The CDR3 coding sequence is TGTGCCAGCAGCCGGGGGACTAGCGAACGTCGGGAGCAGTACTTC. It encodes CASSRGTSERREQYF. The whole variable domain, filled in from reference TRBV7-6 and TRBJ2-7, reads GAGVSQSPRYKVTKRGQDVALRCDPISGHVSLYWYRQALGQGPEFLTYFNYEAQQDKSGLPNDRFSAERPEGSISTLTIQRTEQRDSAMYRCASSRGTSERREQYFGPGTRLTVT.

V gene TRBV5-1 combines with J gene TRBJ2-7; 8 bases fit TRBD1. The V and J ends lost 0 bases and 3 bases, in that order; junction bases with no gene match: 5. This CDR3 has 15 residues. The germline CDR1 and CDR2 sequences are SGHRS and YFSETQ. The CDR3 region is CASSLGTGPLYEQYF. DNA for the CDR3: TGCGCCAGCAGCTTGGGGACAGGGCCCCTCTACGAGCAGTACTTC.

This sequence joins TRBV2 and TRBJ2-1, with TRBD2 identical over 7 bases. Unmatched junction bases numbered 12, after V lost 7 bases and J lost 6 bases. The CDR3 runs to 15 residues. Germline V gives CDR1 SNHLY, CDR2 FYNNEI. CDR3 DNA sequence: TGTGCCAGCAAGGAGGGAGGGCCTTTGGGCAATGAGCAGTTCTTC. It yields the protein CASKEGGPLGNEQFF.

The rearrangement uses TRBV29-1 and TRBJ1-2, with D possibly matching TRBD1 (6 bases). CDR3 size: 12 residues. Trimming cost V 7 bases and J 8 bases, with 17 bases left between them. CDR1 and CDR2 (germline): SQVTM, ANQGSEA. The CDR3 here is CSATPDRFGYTF. CDR3 in DNA: TGCAGCGCAACCCCGGACAGATTCGGCTACACCTTC.

This chain uses TRBV28 with TRBJ2-5; 7 positions match TRBD2. The junction had 1 base not matched to a gene; V was cut back by 1 base and J by 2 bases. CDR1 MDHEN and CDR2 SYDVKM come from the germline V gene. This CDR3 is built from 14 residues. DNA of the CDR3: TGTGCCAGCAGTTTATTAGCGGGTCAAGAGACCCAGTACTTC. This sequence encodes CASSLLAGQETQYF.

The rearrangement joins TRBV3-1 to TRBJ1-1; 7 positions match TRBD1. The CDR3 loop spans 14 amino acids. In germline, CDR1 is LGHDT, CDR2 YNNKEL (reference sequence). J gave up 1 base and V 8 bases, and 7 bases lay outside the gene matches. CDR3 sequence reads: CASGRGVENTEAFF. The CDR3 nucleotides are TGTGCCAGCGGCAGGGGGGTCGAGAACACTGAAGCTTTCTTT.

V and J are TRBV2 and TRBJ1-5; a weak D match, TRBD1 (5 bases). V was trimmed by 6 bases and J by 6 bases, leaving 21 bases between them. Germline V CDR1 and CDR2: SNHLY, FYNNEI. CDR3 length equals 16 residues. CDR3 sequence: CASRSGTGGAGQPQHF. CDR3 in DNA: TGTGCCAGCAGGAGTGGGACGGGAGGGGCGGGTCAGCCCCAGCATTTT.

The chain uses TRBV12-3 or TRBV12-4 and TRBJ2-7, with TRBD2 matching 8 bases. The CDR3 totals 12 residues. V dropped 9 bases and J dropped 0; count of bases not matched to a gene: 1. CDR3 region: CASREGSYEQYF. The CDR3 nucleotides read TGTGCCAGTCGGGAGGGCTCCTACGAGCAGTACTTC.

This chain connects TRBV2 to TRBJ1-5, with no clear D. In germline, CDR1 is SNHLY, CDR2 FYNNEI. This CDR3 region has 13 residues. The V end was cut by 8 bases, the J end by 1 base, with 9 bases between. This chain's CDR3 is CASGSLSNQPQHF. The CDR3 region has the DNA TGTGCCAGCGGATCGTTGAGCAATCAGCCCCAGCATTTT.

This rearrangement joins TRBV7-2 to TRBJ2-7, with TRBD1 as a possible D gene (5 bases). The germline V and J ends were trimmed by 4 bases and 0 bases, with 10 bases remaining between them. This CDR3 spans 14 amino acids. Germline assignment: CDR1 SGHTA and CDR2 FQGNSA. The CDR3 region has the DNA TGTGCCAGCAGCTCCTCTAGGGGCTCCTACGAGCAGTACTTC. This sequence encodes CASSSSRGSYEQYF.

This clonotype was counted a single time. V gene TRBV6-1 combines with J gene TRBJ2-1, with D perhaps given as TRBD1 or TRBD2 (6 bases each). This CDR3 spans 19 amino acids. CDR1 is MNHNS and CDR2 is SASEGT in the germline V gene. The V end lost 7 bases, the J end lost 5 bases, and 30 bases lay between the germline ends. The CDR3 loop reads CASTGGGQRSGGAHNEQFF. The CDR3 nucleotides read TGTGCCAGCACCGGAGGGGGGCAACGTAGCGGAGGGGCCCACAATGAGCAGTTCTTC.

V usage is TRBV9 and J usage is TRBJ2-3; 8 bases agree with TRBD2. The CDR3 contains 16 residues. Germline assignment: CDR1 SGDLS and CDR2 YYNGEE. V shed 0 bases and J 4 bases; nucleotides not matched to a gene: 7. The DNA for the CDR3 is TGTGCCAGCAGCGTAGACGTCGGGAGGGCCCCAGATACGCAGTATTTT. The encoded protein is CASSVDVGRAPDTQYF.

The chain links TRBV5-1 to TRBJ2-3; D unclear. In germline, CDR1 is SGHRS, CDR2 YFSETQ. Trimming shortened V by 2 bases and J by 2 bases, and 15 bases separated the two germline ends. The CDR3 length is 16 residues. The CDR3 nucleotides are TGCGCCAGCAGCTTTGGGCTGAAGGACGCCACAGATACGCAGTATTTT. Protein: CASSFGLKDATDTQYF.

The chain carries TRBV19 and TRBJ2-3; D gene unclear. The CDR3 is 12 residues long. CDR1 and CDR2 (germline): LNHDA, SQIVND (reference sequence). V dropped 6 bases and J dropped 9 bases, with 13 bases sitting between them. The CDR3 spells CASSQGPVTQYF. CDR3 nucleotides: TGTGCCAGTAGCCAAGGGCCCGTAACGCAGTATTTT.

The J gene is TRBJ2-7, the V gene TRBV12-3 or TRBV12-4; D gene ambiguous. The CDR3 extends over 12 amino acids. The V and J ends lost 4 bases and 5 bases respectively, with 9 bases between them. The CDR3 loop reads CASSSSINEQYF. In DNA form, the CDR3 reads TGTGCCAGCAGTTCGTCCATCAACGAGCAGTACTTC.

The CDR3 DNA sequence: TGTGCCAGCAGCTTATATAGTGGTCAGGTATACAATGAGCAGTTCTTC. Translated, it gives CASSLYSGQVYNEQFF. The V call is TRBV5-6, the J call TRBJ2-1; no definite D call. The germline gives CDR1 SGHDT, CDR2 YYEEEE. The V end lost 2 bases, the J end lost 4 bases, and 16 bases lay between the germline ends. CDR3 length equals 16 residues.